The 27 T cell receptor beta chains listed next were all sequenced from one sample in a study of beta chain features in type 1 diabetes. Overall study results and limits: People with Type 1 diabetes carried modestly yet significantly shorter TCRB CDR3s in all four CD4+ subsets.

No cognate antigen is known for these TCRs. Expressed TCRB transcripts got sequenced, as all isolated RNA was reverse transcribed. The protocol was immunoSEQ multiplex PCR, while the TCRdb copy is restricted to in-frame clones and leaves out a portion. The sample includes about 280,000 clones, 15% of them seen just once. The sequenced material came from naive CD4+ T cells from blood. The origin of the receptors is a man aged 18 to 29 with type 1 diabetes.

This clone has only a few counts. The gene calls are TRBV5-1 and TRBJ2-1, with 8 nucleotides matching TRBD2. This CDR3 region has 15 residues. Germline CDR1 SGHRS, CDR2 YFSETQ. J gave up 6 bases and V 0 bases, and 5 bases lay outside the gene matches. The DNA of the CDR3 is TGCGCCAGCAGCTTGGGGACTAGCAGTTCCAATGAGCAGTTCTTC. Protein sequence: CASSLGTSSSNEQFF.

As DNA, the CDR3 is TGCGCCAGCAGCCTTACTCCGGTCTCCTACAATGAGCAGTTCTTC. Encoded protein: CASSLTPVSYNEQFF. The V call is TRBV4-1, the J call TRBJ2-1; D remains ambiguous. V lost 4 bases and J lost 0, with 10 bases in between. Germline values: CDR1 MGHRA, CDR2 YSYEKL. The CDR3 has 15 residues.

Only a few counts were recorded for this clone. The rearrangement links TRBV25-1 to TRBJ2-3; a possible D gene is TRBD2 (6 bases). CDR1 is MGHDK, CDR2 SYGVNS, per germline. V lost 1 base and J 4 bases, leaving 9 bases between the germline ends. The CDR3 loop spans 14 amino acids. Written as DNA, the CDR3 is TGTGCCAGCAGTGAATGGCGGGACGCAGATACGCAGTATTTT. Translated: CASSEWRDADTQYF.

V usage is TRBV5-1 and J usage is TRBJ2-3; D is unresolved. V was pared by 0 bases and J by 2 bases, with 7 bases between. This CDR3 comprises 14 residues. Per germline, CDR1 SGHRS and CDR2 YFSETQ. CDR3: CASSLDRYTDTQYF. The CDR3, as DNA: TGCGCCAGCAGCTTGGATCGGTACACAGATACGCAGTATTTT. Supplemented by reference TRBV5-1 and TRBJ2-3, the full variable domain reads KAGVTQTPRYLIKTRGQQVTLSCSPISGHRSVSWYQQTPGQGLQFLFEYFSETQRNKGNFPGRFSGRQFSNSRSEMNVSTLELGDSALYLCASSLDRYTDTQYFGPGTRLTVL.

The table lists this clone with a few counts. The chain employs TRBV2 and TRBJ1-1; tentative D call: TRBD1 (6 bases). Germline-derived CDR1 and CDR2 are SNHLY and FYNNEI. Trimming removed 5 bases from V and 11 bases from J, with 15 bases in between. This CDR3 region has 12 residues. The CDR3 spells CASSLNRAYAFF. CDR3 DNA: TGTGCCAGCAGTCTTAACAGGGCGTACGCTTTCTTT. Based on the CDR3 plus reference TRBV2 and TRBJ1-1, the full variable domain is EPEVTQTPSHQVTQMGQEVILRCVPISNHLYFYWYRQILGQKVEFLVSFYNNEISEKSEIFDDQFSVERPDGSNFTLKIRSTKLEDSAMYFCASSLNRAYAFFGQGTRLTVV.

The J gene is TRBJ2-3, the V gene TRBV29-1, with D perhaps TRBD2 (6 bases). V was shortened by 7 bases and J by 1 base, with 15 bases between the two germline ends. Germline-derived CDR1 and CDR2 are SQVTM and ANQGSEA. This CDR3 is built from 14 residues. The CDR3 region is CSGLLAPGTDTQYF. For the CDR3, the DNA is TGCAGCGGCCTTCTAGCGCCTGGCACAGATACGCAGTATTTT.

The chain is built from TRBV30 and TRBJ2-4; TRBD1 agrees at 9 bases. V was clipped by 5 bases and J by 7 bases; unmatched bases: 6. Germline lookup yields CDR1 GTSNPN and CDR2 SVGIG (reference sequence). The CDR3 extends over 13 amino acids. CDR3 region: CAWAGQGRNIQYF. CDR3 nucleotide sequence: TGTGCCTGGGCCGGACAGGGGCGGAACATTCAGTACTTC.

This clone was seen only a few times. As DNA, the CDR3 is TGTGCCAGCAGTGAACAGGGGACCGGGGAGCTGTTTTTT. Protein: CASSEQGTGELFF. The chain joins TRBV2 to TRBJ2-2; D perhaps matches TRBD1 (6 bases). CDR1 is SNHLY, CDR2 FYNNEI, per germline. Between the trimmed V and J ends, which lost 2 bases and 5 bases, there was a span of 6 bases. The CDR3 sequence is 13 residues long.

This chain joins TRBV4-2 and TRBJ1-2, with 7 bases that match TRBD1. This CDR3 is built from 18 residues. CDR1 is LGHNA, CDR2 YNFKEQ, per germline. J gave up 3 bases and V 2 bases, and 15 bases lay outside the gene matches. The CDR3 sequence is CASSQLWDRPTADYGYTF. CDR3 DNA: TGTGCCAGCAGCCAACTGTGGGACAGACCTACAGCTGACTATGGCTACACCTTC.

V gene TRBV7-2 combines with J gene TRBJ2-3, with TRBD2 matching 12 bases. There are 17 residues in the CDR3. Germline V gives CDR1 SGHTA, CDR2 FQGNSA. With V trimmed by 1 base and J by 4 bases, 6 bases remained unmatched. CDR3 coding DNA: TGTGCCAGCAGCTTAGTCCGCCTAGCGGGGGGGGCAGATACGCAGTATTTT. Translated: CASSLVRLAGGADTQYF.

This clone appeared a single time. The rearrangement joins TRBV19 to TRBJ2-7; 9 positions match TRBD1. The V gene's germline CDR1 is LNHDA and CDR2 SQIVND (reference sequence). The CDR3 consists of 14 residues. The ends lost 1 base at V and 2 bases at J; junction bases unmatched: 0. The CDR3 loop reads CASSIGQGAYEQYF. The DNA of the CDR3 is TGTGCCAGTAGTATAGGACAGGGGGCCTACGAGCAGTACTTC. The complete variable domain, with remaining parts taken from reference TRBV19 and TRBJ2-7, reads DGGITQSPKYLFRKEGQNVTLSCEQNLNHDAMYWYRQDPGQGLRLIYYSQIVNDFQKGDIAEGYSVSREKKESFPLTVTSAQKNPTAFYLCASSIGQGAYEQYFGPGTRLTVT.

This chain links TRBV7-9 with TRBJ2-1; possible D gene TRBD2, 6 bases. The V gene lost 8 bases and the J gene lost 1 base, with 18 bases spanning the gap. CDR1 SEHNR and CDR2 FQNEAQ come from the germline V gene (reference sequence). The CDR3 loop spans 16 amino acids. The CDR3: CASASVGGTSYNEQFF. Here the CDR3 DNA reads TGTGCCAGCGCATCGGTCGGCGGGACGTCCTACAATGAGCAGTTCTTC. The whole variable domain, remainder taken from reference TRBV7-9 and TRBJ2-1, is DTGVSQNPRHKITKRGQNVTFRCDPISEHNRLYWYRQTLGQGPEFLTYFQNEAQLEKSRLLSDRFSAERPKGSFSTLEIQRTEQGDSAMYLCASASVGGTSYNEQFFGPGTRLTVL.

Only one count was recorded for this clone. This sequence joins TRBV5-6 and TRBJ1-2, with D possibly TRBD1 on 5 matching bases. This CDR3 is 16 amino acids long. Germline V lookup: CDR1 SGHDT, CDR2 YYEEEE. Trimming shortened V by 0 bases and J by 6 bases, and 18 bases separated the two germline ends. The CDR3 loop is CASSLDRPTQGNGYTF. For the CDR3, the DNA is TGTGCCAGCAGCTTGGACAGGCCAACCCAAGGGAATGGCTACACCTTC.

The J gene is TRBJ2-5, the V gene TRBV18; D not resolved. Germline values: CDR1 KGHSH, CDR2 LQKENI. V gave up 2 bases and J gave up 1 base, with 8 bases separating them. This CDR3 spans 14 amino acids. In nucleotides, the CDR3 is TGTGCCAGCTCACCAACGCCAGTCCAAGAGACCCAGTACTTC. The encoded protein is CASSPTPVQETQYF.

This clone was counted between two and nine times. The chain joins TRBV7-2 to TRBJ2-1, with TRBD2 matching over 8 bases. Germline assignment: CDR1 SGHTA and CDR2 FQGNSA. Trimming cost V 6 bases and J 6 bases; bases outside gene matches: 4. This CDR3 contains 13 residues. The CDR3 nucleotides read TGTGCCAGCAGGCTGGCGGGGGGCAATGAGCAGTTCTTC. Its translation is CASRLAGGNEQFF.

Only a few counts were recorded for this clone. V and J are TRBV30 and TRBJ1-3; D perhaps matches TRBD1 (6 bases). The V gene's germline CDR1 is GTSNPN and CDR2 SVGIG (reference sequence). The germline V and J ends were trimmed by 4 bases and 0 bases, with 13 bases remaining between them. The CDR3 has 15 amino acids. The CDR3 DNA follows: TGTGCCTGGACCCTGGACAGCTCCTCTGGAAACACCATATATTTT. As protein: CAWTLDSSSGNTIYF.

In this sample, this clone turned up a few times. CDR3 bases: TGTGCCAGCAGCAAACGCGGACAGGGGCAAATCTACGAGCAGTACTTC. It is translated as CASSKRGQGQIYEQYF. V gene TRBV21-1 combines with J gene TRBJ2-7; the D call in the table, TRBD1, was not verified against the DNA. TRBV21-1 is a pseudogene locus. This CDR3 is built from 16 residues.

This clone occurred a few times. The V and J genes are TRBV1 and TRBJ1-1; the D call in the table, TRBD1, was not verified against the DNA. TRBV1 is classified as a pseudogene. The CDR3 has 12 amino acids. CDR3 residues: CTSSQRDSEAFF. CDR3 nucleotide sequence: TGCACCAGCAGCCAACGGGACAGTGAAGCTTTCTTT.

This clone was observed a handful of times. The sample holds other DNA sequences that translate to the same CDR3. The chain carries TRBV28 and TRBJ2-6, with TRBD2 identical over 8 bases. V was clipped by 5 bases and J by 1 base; unmatched bases: 1. Germline V CDR1 and CDR2: MDHEN, SYDVKM. There are 15 residues in the CDR3. Here the CDR3 DNA reads TGTGCCAGCAGTCCGGGGGGGTCTGGGGCCAACGTCCTGACTTTC. Residues: CASSPGGSGANVLTF.

In its sample, this clone was seen a few times. As DNA, the CDR3 is TGTGCCAGCAGCTTGGGACAGGGGAGCCAGCCCCAGCATTTT. This gives the protein CASSLGQGSQPQHF. J is TRBJ1-5 and V is TRBV13, with 10 nucleotides matching TRBD1. V lost 3 bases and J lost 7; bases outside the gene matches: 3. There are 14 residues in the CDR3. Germline-derived CDR1 and CDR2 are PRHDT and FYEKMQ (reference sequence).

The V and J genes are TRBV9 and TRBJ2-1, with 9 bases that match TRBD2. The J segment lost 4 bases and the V segment lost 4 bases, leaving 6 bases of the junction unmatched. The CDR3 covers 15 residues. Germline V CDR1 and CDR2: SGDLS, YYNGEE. CDR3 in DNA: TGTGCCAGCAGCTTTAGCGGGGGAAATTACAATGAGCAGTTCTTC. Amino acid sequence: CASSFSGGNYNEQFF.

This clone has a handful of counts. The genes are TRBV2 and TRBJ1-3, with TRBD1 matching 8 bases. V shed 4 bases and J 3 bases; nucleotides not matched to a gene: 2. The CDR3 is made up of 14 amino acids. Germline V gene lookup returns CDR1 SNHLY and CDR2 FYNNEI. DNA for the CDR3: TGTGCCAGCAGTGCCGACAGGGGTGGAAACACCATATATTTT. Translation: CASSADRGGNTIYF.

This clone has a handful of counts. The CDR3 is CASSLDGEQFF. DNA of the CDR3: TGTGCCAGCAGCTTGGACGGGGAGCAGTTCTTC. The chain uses TRBV5-4 and TRBJ2-1; D is ambiguous. This CDR3 contains 11 residues. V gave up 0 bases and J gave up 10 bases, with 5 bases separating them. Per the germline V gene, CDR1 is SGHNT and CDR2 is YYREEE (reference sequence).

This clone was counted a few times. The junction differs from germline at one of its ends, possibly a read error. The CDR3 DNA reads as TGTGCCTGGAGTTCCAAAAGGCCGGGACACCGCTTGAATTTC. As protein: CAWSSKRPGHRLNF. The chain joins TRBV30 to TRBJ1-2; a possible D gene is TRBD1 (6 bases). Germline V lookup: CDR1 GTSNPN, CDR2 SVGIG (reference sequence). This CDR3 has 14 residues.

In this sample, this clone turned up a few times. The rearrangement joins TRBV19 to TRBJ2-3, with 7 bases aligning to TRBD1. The V gene end was trimmed by 5 bases and the J gene end by 4 bases; junction bases not matched to a gene: 9. From germline, CDR1 is LNHDA and CDR2 SQIVND (reference sequence). The CDR3 covers 15 residues. The CDR3, as DNA: TGTGCCAGTAGTCTCACCCCGACAGGGCCAGATACGCAGTATTTT. Translation: CASSLTPTGPDTQYF.

This clone was picked up a small number of times. This sequence joins TRBV30 and TRBJ2-7, with D perhaps matching TRBD1 (5 bases). Looked up from germline, CDR1 is GTSNPN and CDR2 is SVGIG (reference sequence). The germline V and J ends were trimmed by 1 base and 5 bases, with 15 bases remaining between them. The CDR3 loop spans 14 amino acids. The chain's CDR3 is CAWSEGHSTHEQYF. The CDR3 DNA sequence: TGTGCCTGGAGTGAAGGACACAGTACCCACGAGCAGTACTTC. Full variable domain (rest looked up from reference TRBV30 and TRBJ2-7): SQTIHQWPATLVQPVGSPLSLECTVEGTSNPNLYWYRQAAGRGLQLLFYSVGIGQISSEVPQNLSASRPQDRQFILSSKKLLLSDSGFYLCAWSEGHSTHEQYFGPGTRLTVT.

This clone was counted a few times. The genes are TRBV7-9 and TRBJ1-5; D is ambiguous. CDR1 and CDR2 from the germline V gene are SEHNR and FQNEAQ (reference sequence). This CDR3 has 13 amino acids. The V and J ends lost 4 bases and 0 bases respectively, with 4 bases between them. The CDR3 region is CASSSYSNQPQHF. The CDR3 DNA reads as TGTGCCAGCAGCTCTTATAGCAATCAGCCCCAGCATTTT.